This passage covers 5 T cell receptor beta chains from one sample sequenced in a study of cytomegalovirus exposure and HLA in healthy donors. This PCR relied on a set of 60 Vbeta primers and 13 Jbeta primers. Using immunoSEQ multiplex PCR, the repertoire was profiled, and TCRdb retains in-frame clones only, with some absent. Among fewer than 85,000 clones listed, around 81% were seen once. Material: PBMCs. The receptor set was obtained from a male donor in good health and CMV-seropositive.

The chain couples TRBV10-3 to TRBJ1-1; 8 bases map to TRBD1. The germline CDR1 and CDR2 sequences are ENHRY and SYGVKD. The CDR3 sequence is 18 residues long. J lost 0 bases, V lost 10 bases, and 19 bases had no gene match. The CDR3 spells CASDLGQVSFQMNTEAFF. The CDR3, as DNA: TGTGCCAGCGACCTGGGACAGGTTAGTTTCCAGATGAACACTGAAGCTTTCTTT.

The chain recombines TRBV11-2 with TRBJ2-1, with a tentative D call TRBD2 (5 bases). The CDR3 totals 14 residues. V lost 6 bases, J lost 8 bases, and 17 bases lay in between. CDR1 and CDR2 (germline): SGHAT, FQNNGV. The CDR3 DNA is TGTGCCAGCAGAGGACTGCAAGTTGTAGATGAGCAGTTCTTC. It specifies CASRGLQVVDEQFF.

This chain uses TRBV6-5 with TRBJ1-1; the D gene is possibly TRBD1 (5 bases). The CDR3 extends over 16 amino acids. Germline V gives CDR1 MNHEY, CDR2 SVGAGI. V lost 0 bases to trimming and J lost 1 base, with 12 bases between them. The CDR3 sequence: CASSYSGSGGNTEAFF. CDR3 nucleotide sequence: TGTGCCAGCAGTTACTCGGGCTCCGGGGGGAACACTGAAGCTTTCTTT.

The chain combines TRBV27 with TRBJ2-6; 8 positions match TRBD1. V lost 3 bases to trimming and J lost 1 base; unmatched junction nucleotides: 5. Looked up from germline, CDR1 is MNHEY and CDR2 is SMNVEV (reference sequence). This CDR3 comprises 17 residues. Here the CDR3 DNA reads TGTGCCAGCAGTTTCAGGACAGGGATGTCTGGGGCCAACGTCCTGACTTTC. As protein: CASSFRTGMSGANVLTF.

In DNA, the CDR3 is TGTGCCAGCAGTTACTCGATTTTAGCTGAAGCTTTCTTT. This translates into CASSYSILAEAFF. The chain uses TRBV6-6 and TRBJ1-1; no clear D gene. V was shortened by 0 bases and J by 6 bases, with 8 bases between the two germline ends. The germline V gene encodes CDR1 MNHNY and CDR2 SVGAGI (reference sequence). The CDR3 has 13 amino acids.